This TCR beta chain derives from a study of shared clonotypes between healthy human individuals. Study at large: The study used three CD4 naive, three CD4 memory, two CD8 naive and one CD8 memory plate per donor.

This clone has ten or more counts. Its cognate antigen is unknown. The study, taken as a whole, reports: Shared across several donors were around 4.7% of the naive CD4 clonotypes.

Sequencing was performed with immunoSEQ multiplex PCR; in TCRdb, only in-frame clones are kept and a portion is missing. This table holds about 1 million clones, 70% to 80% found once. Germline CDR1 is MGHDK and CDR2 is SYGVNS. V was clipped by 0 bases and J by 8 bases, with 10 bases between them. CDR3 length equals 14 residues. The sequencing input was memory CD4+ T cells sorted from blood. Subset here: CD45RA-negative fraction. The chain has TRBV25-1 and TRBJ1-4; D uncertain. This TCR derives from a man between 18 and 29 years old in good health. The CDR3 loop reads CASSEYRDTEKLFF. CDR3 nucleotides: TGTGCCAGCAGTGAATATCGCGACACCGAAAAACTGTTTTTT.